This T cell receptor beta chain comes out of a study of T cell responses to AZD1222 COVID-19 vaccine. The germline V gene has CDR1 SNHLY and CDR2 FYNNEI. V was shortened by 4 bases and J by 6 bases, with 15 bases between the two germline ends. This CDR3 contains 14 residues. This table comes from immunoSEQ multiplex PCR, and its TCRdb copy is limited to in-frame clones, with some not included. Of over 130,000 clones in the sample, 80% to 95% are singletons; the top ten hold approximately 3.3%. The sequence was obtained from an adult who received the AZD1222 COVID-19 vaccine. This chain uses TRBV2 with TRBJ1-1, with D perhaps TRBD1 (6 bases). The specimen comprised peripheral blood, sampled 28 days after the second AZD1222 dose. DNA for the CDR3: TGTGCCAGCAGTGGAAGAGGGGGGTGGGCTGAAGCTTTCTTT. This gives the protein CASSGRGGWAEAFF.